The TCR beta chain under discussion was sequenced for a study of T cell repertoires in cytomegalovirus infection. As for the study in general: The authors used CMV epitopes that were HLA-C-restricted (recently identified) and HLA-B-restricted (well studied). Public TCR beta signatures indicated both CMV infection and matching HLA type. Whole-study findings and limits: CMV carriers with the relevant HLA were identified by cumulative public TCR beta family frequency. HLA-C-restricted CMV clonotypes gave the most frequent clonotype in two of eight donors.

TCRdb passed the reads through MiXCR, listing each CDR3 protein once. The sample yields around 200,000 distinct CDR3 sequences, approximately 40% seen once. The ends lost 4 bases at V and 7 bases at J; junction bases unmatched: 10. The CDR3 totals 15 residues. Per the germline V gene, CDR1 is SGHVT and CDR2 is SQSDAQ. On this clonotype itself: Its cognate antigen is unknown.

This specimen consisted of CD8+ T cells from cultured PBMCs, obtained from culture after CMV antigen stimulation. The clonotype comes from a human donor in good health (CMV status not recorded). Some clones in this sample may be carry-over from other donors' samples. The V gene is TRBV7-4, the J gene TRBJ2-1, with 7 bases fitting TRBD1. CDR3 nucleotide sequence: TGTGCCAGCAGCTCGCCGGGACAGCCTTTAAATGAGCAGTTCTTC. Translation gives CASSSPGQPLNEQFF.